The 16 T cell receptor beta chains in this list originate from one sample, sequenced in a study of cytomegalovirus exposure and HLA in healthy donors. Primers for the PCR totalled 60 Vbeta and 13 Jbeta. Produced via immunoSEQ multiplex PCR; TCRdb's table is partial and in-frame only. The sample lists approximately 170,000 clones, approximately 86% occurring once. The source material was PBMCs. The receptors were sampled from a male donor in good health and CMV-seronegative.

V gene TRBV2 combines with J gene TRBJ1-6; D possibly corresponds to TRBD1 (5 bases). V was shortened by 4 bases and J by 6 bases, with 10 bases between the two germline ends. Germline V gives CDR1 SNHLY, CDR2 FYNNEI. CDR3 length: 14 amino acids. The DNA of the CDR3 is TGTGCCAGCAGTGGTACAGGTATTAATTCACCCCTCCACTTT. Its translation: CASSGTGINSPLHF. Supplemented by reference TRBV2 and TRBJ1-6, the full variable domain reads EPEVTQTPSHQVTQMGQEVILRCVPISNHLYFYWYRQILGQKVEFLVSFYNNEISEKSEIFDDQFSVERPDGSNFTLKIRSTKLEDSAMYFCASSGTGINSPLHFGNGTRLTVT.

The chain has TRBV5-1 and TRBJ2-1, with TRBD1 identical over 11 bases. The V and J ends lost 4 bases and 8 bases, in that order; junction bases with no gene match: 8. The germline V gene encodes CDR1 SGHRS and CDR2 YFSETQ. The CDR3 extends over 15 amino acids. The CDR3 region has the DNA TGCGCCAGCAGCCTCCGGGACAGGGGGTTTGATGAGCAGTTCTTC. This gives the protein CASSLRDRGFDEQFF.

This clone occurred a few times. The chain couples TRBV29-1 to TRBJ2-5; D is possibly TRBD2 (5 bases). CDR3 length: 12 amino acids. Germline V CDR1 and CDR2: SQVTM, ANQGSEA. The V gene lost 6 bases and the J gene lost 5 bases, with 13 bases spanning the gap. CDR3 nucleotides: TGCAGCGTAGGAGCCGGGGAGGAGACCCAGTACTTC. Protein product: CSVGAGEETQYF.

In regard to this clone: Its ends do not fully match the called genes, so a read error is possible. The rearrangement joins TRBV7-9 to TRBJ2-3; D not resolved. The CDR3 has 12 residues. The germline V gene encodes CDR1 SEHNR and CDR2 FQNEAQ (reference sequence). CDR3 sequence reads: CSSSLDSVAQYF. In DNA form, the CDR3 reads TGTTCCAGCAGCTTAGATTCTGTTGCGCAGTATTTT.

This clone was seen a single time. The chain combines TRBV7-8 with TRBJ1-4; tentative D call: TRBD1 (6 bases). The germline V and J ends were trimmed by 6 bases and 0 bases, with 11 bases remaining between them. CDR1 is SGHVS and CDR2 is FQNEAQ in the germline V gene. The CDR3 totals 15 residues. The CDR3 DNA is TGTGCCAGCAGTGTACAGGGTGCAACTAATGAAAAACTGTTTTTT. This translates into CASSVQGATNEKLFF.

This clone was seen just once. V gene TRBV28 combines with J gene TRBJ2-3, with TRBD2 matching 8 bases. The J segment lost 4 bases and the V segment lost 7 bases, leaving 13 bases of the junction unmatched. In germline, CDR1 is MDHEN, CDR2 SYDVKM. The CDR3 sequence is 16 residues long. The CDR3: CASTTGGAGFADTQYF. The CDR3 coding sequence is TGTGCCAGCACCACGGGGGGGGCAGGATTTGCAGATACGCAGTATTTT. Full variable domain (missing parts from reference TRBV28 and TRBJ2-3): DVKVTQSSRYLVKRTGEKVFLECVQDMDHENMFWYRQDPGLGLRLIYFSYDVKMKEKGDIPEGYSVSREKKERFSLILESASTNQTSMYLCASTTGGAGFADTQYFGPGTRLTVL.

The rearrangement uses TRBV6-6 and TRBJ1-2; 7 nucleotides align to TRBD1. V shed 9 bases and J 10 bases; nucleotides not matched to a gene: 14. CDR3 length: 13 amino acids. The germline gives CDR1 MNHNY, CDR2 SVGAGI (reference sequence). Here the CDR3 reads CASGILRQGDYTF. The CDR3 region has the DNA TGTGCCAGTGGGATACTGAGACAGGGAGACTACACCTTC.

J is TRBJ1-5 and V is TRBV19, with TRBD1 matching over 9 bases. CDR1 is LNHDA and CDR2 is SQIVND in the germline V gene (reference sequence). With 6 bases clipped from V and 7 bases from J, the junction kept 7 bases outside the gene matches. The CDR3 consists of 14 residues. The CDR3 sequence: CASRSRTGVQPQHF. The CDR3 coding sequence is TGTGCCAGTAGGTCAAGGACAGGGGTGCAGCCCCAGCATTTT.

DNA for the CDR3: TGTGCCAGCACTGGGACAGCAACCGGGCAGCCCCAGCATTTT. It encodes CASTGTATGQPQHF. The genes are TRBV19 and TRBJ1-5, with 7 bases fitting TRBD1. This CDR3 is built from 14 residues. After removal of 9 bases from V and 7 bases from J, the junction contained 12 bases not matched to a gene. Per germline, CDR1 LNHDA and CDR2 SQIVND (reference sequence). The full variable domain, with the rest looked up from reference TRBV19 and TRBJ1-5, is DGGITQSPKYLFRKEGQNVTLSCEQNLNHDAMYWYRQDPGQGLRLIYYSQIVNDFQKGDIAEGYSVSREKKESFPLTVTSAQKNPTAFYLCASTGTATGQPQHFGDGTRLSIL.

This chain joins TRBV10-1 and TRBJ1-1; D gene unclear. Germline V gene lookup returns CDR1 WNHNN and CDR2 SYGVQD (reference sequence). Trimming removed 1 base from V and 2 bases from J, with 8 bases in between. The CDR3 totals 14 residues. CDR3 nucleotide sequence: TGCGCCAGCAGTGAGTATACAGCCAACACTGAAGCTTTCTTT. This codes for CASSEYTANTEAFF.

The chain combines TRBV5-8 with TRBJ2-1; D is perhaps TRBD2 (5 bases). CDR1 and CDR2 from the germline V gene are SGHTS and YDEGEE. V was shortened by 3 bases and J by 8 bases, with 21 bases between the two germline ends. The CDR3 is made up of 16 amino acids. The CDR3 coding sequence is TGTGCCAGCAGCTCCCTGGCCGGGATGTCCGTCGATGAGCAGTTCTTC. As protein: CASSSLAGMSVDEQFF.

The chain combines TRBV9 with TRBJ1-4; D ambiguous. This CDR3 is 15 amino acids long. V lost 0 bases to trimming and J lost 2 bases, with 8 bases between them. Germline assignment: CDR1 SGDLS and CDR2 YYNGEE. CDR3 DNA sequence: TGTGCCAGCAGCGTAGCACCCGGTACTAATGAAAAACTGTTTTTT. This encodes CASSVAPGTNEKLFF.

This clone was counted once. The CDR3 DNA follows: TGTGCCAGCAGGTCCGGGACAGGGTCCGTGAATGAGCAGTTCTTC. Protein product: CASRSGTGSVNEQFF. The chain combines TRBV6-1 with TRBJ2-1, with 9 bases aligning to TRBD1. Trimming cost V 6 bases and J 7 bases; bases outside gene matches: 10. CDR1 and CDR2 from the germline V gene are MNHNS and SASEGT. The CDR3 extends over 15 amino acids.

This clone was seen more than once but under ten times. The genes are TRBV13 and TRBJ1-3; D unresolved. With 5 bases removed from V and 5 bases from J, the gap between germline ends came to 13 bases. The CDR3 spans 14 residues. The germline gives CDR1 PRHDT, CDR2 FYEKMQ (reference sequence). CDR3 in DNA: TGTGCCAGCAGCCAAGCGGCTCGGAGAAACACCATATATTTT. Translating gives CASSQAARRNTIYF.

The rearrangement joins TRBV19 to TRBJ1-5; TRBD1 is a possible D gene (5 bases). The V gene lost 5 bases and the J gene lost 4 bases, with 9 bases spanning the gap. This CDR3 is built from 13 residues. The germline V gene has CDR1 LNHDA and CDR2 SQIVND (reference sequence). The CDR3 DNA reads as TGTGCCAGTAGTGTCGCAGGGAATCAGCCCCAGCATTTT. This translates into CASSVAGNQPQHF.

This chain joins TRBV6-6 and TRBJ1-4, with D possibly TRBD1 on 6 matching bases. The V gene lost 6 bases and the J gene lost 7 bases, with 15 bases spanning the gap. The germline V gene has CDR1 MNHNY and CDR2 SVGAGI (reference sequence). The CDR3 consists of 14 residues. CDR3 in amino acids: CASSQGFASEKLFF. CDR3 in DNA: TGTGCCAGCAGCCAGGGGTTTGCTAGTGAAAAACTGTTTTTT.